The sequence of this TCR beta chain was determined in a study of blood T cell repertoires in COVID-19 (dated by TCRdb to 2018 to 2020). Background for the entire study: Samples covering the acute and convalescent phases of COVID-19 were provided by collaborators in the United States, Italy and Spain. The material from the prospective study consisted of cDNA or gDNA derived from T cells, B-cell-depleted T cells, or PBMCs. Deeply sampled blood TCRbeta repertoires from subjects exposed to, actively infected with, or recovered from COVID-19 were included in the dataset. The repertoires were released in a freely available public database intended as a resource for research on the immune response to SARS-CoV-2. The samples were drawn from two sources: the first 160 participants of the ongoing ImmuneRACE study, and 1,000 to 1,500 subjects contributed by 6 global collaborators. Nearly every sample came with metadata listing a de-identified subject ID, COVID-19 status, age in years and sex. Where available, HLA class I and class II types were taken from metadata supplied by the sample provider and were not determined by assay-based typing.

One collaborating source in Seattle enrolled patients during active infection and followed them longitudinally through the course of disease. Collaborating institutions collected whole blood in K2EDTA tubes following their own protocols. Collaborator samples were shipped for TCRbeta analysis as frozen whole blood, isolated PBMCs, or DNA extracted from either sample type. The junction shows trimming of 5 bases on V and 3 bases on J, and the gene matches do not reach 4 bases of it. There are 15 amino acids in the CDR3, from cysteine to phenylalanine inclusive. CDR3 DNA only is kept here, 45 bases in frame from base 1. Looking up the germline V gene yields CDR1 SGHRS and CDR2 YFSETQ. TCRbeta CDR3 regions were amplified from genomic DNA by means of the immunoSEQ Assay, a bias-controlled multiplex PCR. From the authors' description of their analysis: The number of nucleated cells in each sample was estimated from the amplification of reference gene primers within the assay. Sequence reads were collapsed and filtered to measure the absolute abundance of every unique TCRbeta CDR3 rearrangement. For each sample, productive Simpson clonality was calculated as the square root of Simpson's diversity index over productive rearrangements. As stored in TCRdb, this immuneACCESS dataset retains in-frame rearrangements with V and J assigned. A fraction of the clones does not appear; measured against another copy, unresolved V genes explain less than half of the discrepancy, and the remainder lacks a known reason. That table gives V, J and clone size, and the DNA gave D and trimming. The sample table records 130,000 or so clones; 86% of these occur just once. The top ten hold 10% to 12% of the sample.

Study-level results and caveats: The amount of clinical and demographic metadata varied by source and participant and was provided uncurated.

Details on this clone: No cognate antigen has been identified for it. No quality values exist for individual bases; no much larger clone is one base distant.

This clonotype was obtained from a woman in her sixties or seventies with COVID-19, enrolled during active disease. Sequencing was performed on peripheral blood. The chain is made from TRBV5-1 and TRBJ2-5; a stretch of 13 junction bases matches TRBD2. The CDR3 region has the sequence CASSGTSGVKETQYF. DNA sequence: TGCGCCAGCAGTGGGACTAGCGGGGTTAAAGAGACCCAGTACTTC. The entire variable domain, with the stretches around the CDR3 drawn from the reference TRBV5-1 and TRBJ2-5 proteins, is KAGVTQTPRYLIKTRGQQVTLSCSPISGHRSVSWYQQTPGQGLQFLFEYFSETQRNKGNFPGRFSGRQFSNSRSEMNVSTLELGDSALYLCASSGTSGVKETQYFGPGTRLLVL.